This entry lists 20 T cell receptor beta chains sequenced from one sample in a study of persistence of HIV-infected CD4 T cells. Their antigens are not known. An overlapping HIV-1 Gag peptide pool stimulated these cells at 0.95 to 1 ug/peptide/mL. CD4+ T cells upregulating both CD40 ligand and CD69 were sorted as responding cells. This was the immunoSEQ version 4 assay in survey mode. Profiling relied on immunoSEQ multiplex PCR, and the TCRdb table lists in-frame clones only, not all of them. The data hold about 9,200 clones, with about four fifths observed a single time. This specimen was CD4+ T cells sorted from PBMCs after roughly 18-hour stimulation, taken from a patient who received antiretroviral therapy. Source of these receptors: an adult woman with HIV who was CMV-seropositive.

The chain is built from TRBV30 and TRBJ1-5, with 7 bases identical to TRBD1. The V and J ends lost 5 bases and 6 bases, in that order; junction bases with no gene match: 16. Germline values: CDR1 GTSNPN, CDR2 SVGIG (reference sequence). The CDR3 contains 16 residues. The CDR3 bases are TGTGCCTGGTCAGGAGGGGGCAGGAATATTGGTCAGCCCCAGCATTTT. Its protein product is CAWSGGGRNIGQPQHF.

Only one count was recorded for this clone. J is TRBJ1-2 and V is TRBV7-2; weak D call: TRBD1 (6 bases). V shed 7 bases and J shed 4 bases, with 13 bases lying between them. The CDR3 is made up of 13 amino acids. CDR1 SGHTA and CDR2 FQGNSA come from the germline V gene. The CDR3 spells CASNTQGFYGYTF. The CDR3 DNA follows: TGTGCCAGCAACACTCAGGGGTTCTATGGCTACACCTTC.

V and J are TRBV6-1 and TRBJ1-3; 8 positions agree with TRBD1. Looked up from germline, CDR1 is MNHNS and CDR2 is SASEGT. Trimming removed 5 bases from V and 4 bases from J; junction bases left unmatched: 7. This CDR3 has 15 residues. Here the CDR3 DNA reads TGTGCCAGCAGTAATCTCAGGGGGCCGGGAAACACCATATATTTT. It encodes CASSNLRGPGNTIYF.

The V gene is TRBV4-1, the J gene TRBJ1-2; TRBD1 agrees at 7 bases. There are 16 residues in the CDR3. J gave up 0 bases and V 3 bases, and 7 bases lay outside the gene matches. From germline, CDR1 is MGHRA and CDR2 YSYEKL. The CDR3 here is CASSHSGTVANYGYTF. The CDR3 coding sequence is TGCGCCAGCAGCCATTCTGGGACAGTAGCTAACTATGGCTACACCTTC.

The chain recombines TRBV5-1 with TRBJ1-2; 9 nucleotides agree with TRBD1. The germline V gene has CDR1 SGHRS and CDR2 YFSETQ. Germline trimming cut 4 bases from V and 4 bases from J; bases unmatched to any gene: 8. This CDR3 spans 15 amino acids. CDR3 in DNA: TGCGCCAGCAGCCCATGGACAGGGGTGGGCTATGGCTACACCTTC. This encodes CASSPWTGVGYGYTF.

V and J are TRBV18 and TRBJ1-2; D call uncertain. Trimming took 0 bases from V and 4 from J, leaving 12 bases between them. The CDR3 spans 15 residues. The germline gives CDR1 KGHSH, CDR2 LQKENI. This CDR3 reads CASSPPVGGSYGYTF. The CDR3, as DNA: TGTGCCAGCTCACCACCGGTGGGTGGGAGCTATGGCTACACCTTC.

The genes are TRBV5-1 and TRBJ2-3; 15 positions agree with TRBD2. With V trimmed by 0 bases and J by 6 bases, 2 bases remained unmatched. Germline-derived CDR1 and CDR2 are SGHRS and YFSETQ. This CDR3 is built from 16 residues. The CDR3 nucleotides read TGCGCCAGCAGCTTGGAAGGGACTAGCGGGGGGGATACGCAGTATTTT. This codes for CASSLEGTSGGDTQYF.

The rearrangement joins TRBV4-1 to TRBJ2-5, with TRBD1 matching over 9 bases. Germline V lookup: CDR1 MGHRA, CDR2 YSYEKL. The CDR3 contains 16 residues. J gave up 5 bases and V 2 bases, and 9 bases lay outside the gene matches. The CDR3 nucleotides are TGCGCCAGCAGCCAAAAATGGGGCGGGACAGGGGAGACCCAGTACTTC. Encoded protein: CASSQKWGGTGETQYF.

CDR3 in amino acids: CASSLDYNSPLHF. DNA of the CDR3: TGTGCCAGCAGCTTAGATTATAATTCACCCCTCCACTTT. The V gene is TRBV7-3, the J gene TRBJ1-6; D remains ambiguous. Trimming shortened V by 2 bases and J by 4 bases, and 3 bases separated the two germline ends. The CDR3 has 13 amino acids. Germline lookup yields CDR1 SGHTA and CDR2 FQGTGA.

The rearrangement joins TRBV11-3 to TRBJ1-6, with D unresolved. Trimming took 1 base from V and 0 from J, leaving 13 bases between them. CDR3 length: 18 amino acids. Germline assignment: CDR1 SGHNT and CDR2 YENEEA. The CDR3 DNA follows: TGTGCCAGCAGCTTAGGGGCAGGTCGGAGCTCCTATAATTCACCCCTCCACTTT. This gives the protein CASSLGAGRSSYNSPLHF.

The chain links TRBV5-6 to TRBJ1-1; D gene ambiguous. CDR1 SGHDT and CDR2 YYEEEE come from the germline V gene. This CDR3 is 14 amino acids long. V shed 1 base and J shed 0 bases, with 7 bases lying between them. The CDR3 DNA sequence: TGTGCCAGCAGCTTGTACATAATGAACACTGAAGCTTTCTTT. This encodes CASSLYIMNTEAFF.

The CDR3 loop reads CASSETGTSYNEQFF. The CDR3 bases are TGCGCCAGCAGCGAAACCGGGACTAGCTACAATGAGCAGTTCTTC. This rearrangement joins TRBV5-1 to TRBJ2-1, with TRBD2 matching 8 bases. After removal of 4 bases from V and 3 bases from J, the junction contained 6 bases not matched to a gene. The CDR3 is 15 amino acids. In germline, CDR1 is SGHRS, CDR2 YFSETQ.

This chain's CDR3 is CASSFQQGRGYTF. The CDR3 bases are TGCGCCAGCAGCTTCCAACAGGGTCGGGGCTACACCTTC. The rearrangement joins TRBV5-1 to TRBJ1-2; a possible D gene is TRBD1 (6 bases). The ends were cut back, 2 bases at V and 8 bases at J, with 13 bases in the middle. This CDR3 has 13 amino acids. From germline, CDR1 is SGHRS and CDR2 YFSETQ.

The chain recombines TRBV20-1 with TRBJ1-1; no clear D. There are 16 residues in the CDR3. V was shortened by 3 bases and J by 0 bases, with 17 bases between the two germline ends. Germline CDR1 is DFQATT and CDR2 is SNEGSKA (reference sequence). The CDR3 nucleotides read TGCAGTGCTAGTAGACGCGTGGGAGGAATGAACACTGAAGCTTTCTTT. As protein: CSASRRVGGMNTEAFF.

The chain links TRBV5-3 to TRBJ2-7; 12 bases align to TRBD1. TRBV5-3 qualifies as an ORF whose function is uncertain. This CDR3 is built from 16 residues. The trim removed 1 base at V and 5 bases at J, leaving 7 bases unmatched. The CDR3 coding sequence is TGTGCCAGAAGCTTGAAAGGGGACAGGGGGCCCAACGAGCAGTACTTC. It encodes CARSLKGDRGPNEQYF.

V and J are TRBV18 and TRBJ2-6; 12 bases map to TRBD2. This CDR3 is 19 amino acids long. CDR1 is KGHSH and CDR2 is LQKENI in the germline V gene. The V segment lost 3 bases and the J segment 1 base; nucleotides outside the gene matches: 7. This CDR3 reads CASSPWRGLAGSGANVLTF. CDR3 sequence (DNA): TGTGCCAGCTCACCCTGGAGAGGACTAGCGGGATCTGGGGCCAACGTCCTGACTTTC.

The V gene is TRBV7-9, the J gene TRBJ1-2; 8 bases map to TRBD1. Losses at the gene ends were 4 bases for V and 2 bases for J; bases not matched to a gene: 12. Germline loops: CDR1 SEHNR, CDR2 FQNEAQ (reference sequence). CDR3 length: 17 amino acids. The CDR3 DNA sequence: TGTGCCAGCAGCTCCAAACCCGGGACAGGCGACAACTATGGCTACACCTTC. Amino acids: CASSSKPGTGDNYGYTF.

V usage is TRBV2 and J usage is TRBJ1-1; D is perhaps TRBD1 (5 bases). The CDR3 is 14 amino acids. Per the germline V gene, CDR1 is SNHLY and CDR2 is FYNNEI. Between the trimmed V and J ends, which lost 7 bases and 4 bases, there was a span of 16 bases. DNA for the CDR3: TGTGCCAGCAATTTGAGGGGTAGGGTCACTGAAGCTTTCTTT. Translated: CASNLRGRVTEAFF. The whole variable domain, remainder taken from reference TRBV2 and TRBJ1-1, is EPEVTQTPSHQVTQMGQEVILRCVPISNHLYFYWYRQILGQKVEFLVSFYNNEISEKSEIFDDQFSVERPDGSNFTLKIRSTKLEDSAMYFCASNLRGRVTEAFFGQGTRLTVV.

A remark on this clone: Distinct nucleotide sequences in the sample also encode this CDR3. The chain joins TRBV9 to TRBJ2-5; 12 nucleotides align to TRBD2. V lost 2 bases, J lost 2 bases, and 4 bases stayed unmatched. This CDR3 is built from 16 residues. Looked up from germline, CDR1 is SGDLS and CDR2 is YYNGEE. The CDR3 protein is CASSVGLAGTQETQYF. For the CDR3, the DNA is TGTGCCAGCAGCGTCGGACTAGCGGGGACTCAAGAGACCCAGTACTTC. Supplemented by reference TRBV9 and TRBJ2-5, the full variable domain reads DSGVTQTPKHLITATGQRVTLRCSPRSGDLSVYWYQQSLDQGLQFLIQYYNGEERAKGNILERFSAQQFPDLHSELNLSSLELGDSALYFCASSVGLAGTQETQYFGPGTRLLVL.

The chain uses TRBV24-1 and TRBJ1-5; 10 nucleotides match TRBD1. CDR3 length equals 15 residues. Germline lookup yields CDR1 KGHDR and CDR2 SFDVKD. V was pared by 7 bases and J by 6 bases, with 8 bases of the junction left unmatched. CDR3 protein: CATSLGQGDAQPQHF. The CDR3 nucleotides are TGTGCCACCAGCCTCGGACAGGGGGACGCTCAGCCCCAGCATTTT.